This is a list of T cell receptor beta chains from one sample in a study of blood T cells in healthy people across ages. TCRdb used MiXCR to reprocess the 5' RACE reads, holding one entry per CDR3 protein. The table lists 1.5 million to 2 million distinct CDR3 sequences, approximately 40% of them singletons. Sequenced input: blood. Receptors originate from a human donor in good health. Both conserved end residues are part of each CDR3. The D gene is left open where the match is weak. The size of a clone is reported for some rows only, either as once, few or many, or as a class for expanded clones.

>NA|TRBD1|TRBJ1-1|18|TRBV11-1
TGTGCCAGCAGACAGAAACAACGGACAGGGGCGCGGAACACTGAAGCTTTCTTT
CASRQKQRTGARNTEAFF
>NA|NA|TRBJ2-1|16|TRBV18
TGTGCCAGCTCACCAACTAAACCGAGCTACTACAATGAGCAGTTCTTC
CASSPTKPSYYNEQFF
>few|TRBD1|TRBJ1-5|15|TRBV12-3/TRBV12-4
TGTGCCAGCAGCGGACAGGTTTCGGGCAATCAGCCCCAGCATTTT
CASSGQVSGNQPQHF
>few|TRBD1|TRBJ1-2|13|TRBV7-3
TGTGCCAGCAGCAAGGGGGCTGACTATGGCTACACCTTC
CASSKGADYGYTF
>few|TRBD2|TRBJ2-1|18|TRBV6-2/TRBV6-3
TGTGCCAGCAGAGACTTAGCGGGGGGCTTCCCCTCCTACAATGAGCAGTTCTTC
CASRDLAGGFPSYNEQFF
>NA|NA|TRBJ2-3|16|TRBV5-1
TGCGCCAGCAGTTTTGCGCGCAACCCGGTTACAGATACGCAGTATTTT
CASSFARNPVTDTQYF
>NA|TRBD1|TRBJ2-1|13|TRBV5-1
TGCGCCAGCAGCTCGACAGGGGGCGTTGAGCAGTTCTTC
CASSSTGGVEQFF
>NA|TRBD1|TRBJ1-2|14|TRBV25-1
TGTGCCAGCACCAAACAGGGGGATAGCTATGGCTACACCTTC
CASTKQGDSYGYTF
>NA|NA|TRBJ1-1|16|TRBV2
TGTGCCAGCGGACCCGGGGGGTCCATTCGGCACACTGAAGCTTTCTTT
CASGPGGSIRHTEAFF
>few|TRBD2|TRBJ2-1|14|TRBV6-2/TRBV6-3
TGTGCCAGCAGTTTAGCGGGGAAGGTCAATGAGCAGTTCTTC
CASSLAGKVNEQFF
>NA|TRBD2|TRBJ2-7|18|TRBV7-2
TGTGCCAGCAGCTTATCAAGCGCAGGGGGACTAGCGGGGGACGAGCAGTACTTC
CASSLSSAGGLAGDEQYF
>few|NA|TRBJ1-1|14|TRBV7-9
TGTGCCAGCAGCTTTTCTAGGGGGGGCACTGAAGCTTTCTTT
CASSFSRGGTEAFF
>NA|TRBD2|TRBJ2-3|16|TRBV10-3
TGTGCCATCAGTGACCGAGCGGGGGGGCCCACAGATACGCAGTATTTT
CAISDRAGGPTDTQYF
>NA|TRBD2|TRBJ2-1|14|TRBV6-5
TGTGCCAGCAGTCCGGAAAGGACTAGCGGGGGGCCGTTCTTC
CASSPERTSGGPFF
>few|TRBD1|TRBJ1-2|14|TRBV4-1
TGCGCCAGCAGCCAGTCCACAGGGGGCTATAGCTACACCTTC
CASSQSTGGYSYTF
>NA|NA|TRBJ2-3|14|TRBV20-1
TGCAGCTTAACCAGGACCAGGGGCACAGATACGCAGTATTTT
CSLTRTRGTDTQYF
>NA|NA|TRBJ2-2|18|TRBV4-1
TGCGCCAGCAGCCAAGATCGACTCGGGAGTGGCCGGACCGGGGAGCTGTTTTTT
CASSQDRLGSGRTGELFF
>many|TRBD1|TRBJ2-5|15|TRBV4-2
TGTGCCAGCAGCCAAGGATCAGGGGGATTCGAGACCCAGTACTTC
CASSQGSGGFETQYF
>NA|TRBD2|TRBJ2-3|15|TRBV4-2
TGTGCCAGCAGACTCACCCGGACTAGCGGGGATACGCAGTATTTT
CASRLTRTSGDTQYF
>few|TRBD1|TRBJ1-2|15|TRBV7-6
TGTGCCAGCAGCTTAAAGGAGACAGGGGCCTATGGCTACACCTTC
CASSLKETGAYGYTF
>NA|NA|TRBJ2-1|14|TRBV7-2
TGTGCCAGCAGCTTCTCGACTAGTGGGAATGAGCAGTTCTTC
CASSFSTSGNEQFF
>many|NA|TRBJ1-2|13|TRBV7-9
TGTGCCAGCAGCTCCCCCGGATACGAAAGCTACACCTTC
CASSSPGYESYTF
>few|NA|TRBJ2-4|15|TRBV5-1
TGCGCCAGCAGCCCAGAAGGGGGGCGCTTTGGCATTCAGTACTTC
CASSPEGGRFGIQYF
>few|TRBD2|TRBJ2-1|16|TRBV9
TGTGCCAGCAGCGCTCCTCCTGCGGGGGTCGACAATGAGCAGTTCTTC
CASSAPPAGVDNEQFF
>few|TRBD2|TRBJ2-1|13|TRBV27
TGTGCCACGGGACTAGCGGGGGTCAATGAGCAGTTCTTC
CATGLAGVNEQFF
>few|NA|TRBJ2-5|13|TRBV24-1
TGTGCCACCAGTGATGTCGGGGGAGAGACCCAGTACTTC
CATSDVGGETQYF
>NA|TRBD1|TRBJ1-1|16|TRBV5-1
TGCGCCAGCAGCTGGGTGACAGGGCGGGTCGGCACTGAAGCTTTCTTT
CASSWVTGRVGTEAFF
>NA|TRBD2|TRBJ2-1|17|TRBV5-1
TGCGCCAGCAGCTTGGACGGTTTAGCGGGCTACAATGATGAGCAGTTCTTC
CASSLDGLAGYNDEQFF